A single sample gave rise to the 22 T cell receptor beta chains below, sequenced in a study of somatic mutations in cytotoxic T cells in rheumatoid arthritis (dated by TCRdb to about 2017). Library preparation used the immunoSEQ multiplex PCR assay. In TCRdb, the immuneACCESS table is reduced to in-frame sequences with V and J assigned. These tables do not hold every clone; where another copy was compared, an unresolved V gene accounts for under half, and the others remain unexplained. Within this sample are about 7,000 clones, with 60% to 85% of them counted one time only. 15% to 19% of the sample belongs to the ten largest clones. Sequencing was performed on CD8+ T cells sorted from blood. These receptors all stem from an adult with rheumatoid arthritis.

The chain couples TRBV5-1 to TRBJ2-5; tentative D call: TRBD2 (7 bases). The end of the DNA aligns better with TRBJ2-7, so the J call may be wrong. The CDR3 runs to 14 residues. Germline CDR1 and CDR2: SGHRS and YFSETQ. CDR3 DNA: TGCGCCAGCAGCGTACAGGGAGGGGATTACGAGCAGTACTTC. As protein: CASSVQGGDYEQYF.

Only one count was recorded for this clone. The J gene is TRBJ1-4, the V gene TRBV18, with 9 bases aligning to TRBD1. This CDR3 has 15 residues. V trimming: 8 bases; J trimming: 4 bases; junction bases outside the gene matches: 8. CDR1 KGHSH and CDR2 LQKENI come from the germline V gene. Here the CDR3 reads CASAGQGRLNEKLFF. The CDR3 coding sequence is TGTGCCAGCGCCGGACAGGGGCGACTTAATGAAAAACTGTTTTTT. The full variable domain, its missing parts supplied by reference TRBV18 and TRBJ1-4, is NAGVMQNPRHLVRRRGQEARLRCSPMKGHSHVYWYRQLPEEGLKFMVYLQKENIIDESGMPKERFSAEFPKEGPSILRIQQVVRGDSAAYFCASAGQGRLNEKLFFGSGTQLSVL.

The DNA of the CDR3 is TGTGCCATCAGTGAGTCACACAATTCCTACGAGCAGTACTTC. Protein: CAISESHNSYEQYF. The chain has TRBV10-3 and TRBJ2-7, with D hard to call. The V gene's germline CDR1 is ENHRY and CDR2 SYGVKD. The ends were cut back, 0 bases at V and 1 base at J, with 7 bases in the middle. This CDR3 spans 14 amino acids.

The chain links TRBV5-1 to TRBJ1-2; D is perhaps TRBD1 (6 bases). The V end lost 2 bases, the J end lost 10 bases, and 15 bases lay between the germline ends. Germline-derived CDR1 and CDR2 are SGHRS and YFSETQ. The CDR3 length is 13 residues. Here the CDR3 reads CASSFYTGKNYTF. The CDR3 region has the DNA TGCGCCAGCAGCTTCTATACAGGGAAGAACTACACCTTC.

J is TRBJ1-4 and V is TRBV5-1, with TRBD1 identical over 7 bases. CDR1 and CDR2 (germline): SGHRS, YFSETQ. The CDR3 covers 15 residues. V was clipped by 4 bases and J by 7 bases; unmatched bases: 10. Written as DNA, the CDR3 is TGCGCCAGCAGCCCAGGGGCAGGGGGGGGTGAAAAACTGTTTTTT. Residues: CASSPGAGGGEKLFF.

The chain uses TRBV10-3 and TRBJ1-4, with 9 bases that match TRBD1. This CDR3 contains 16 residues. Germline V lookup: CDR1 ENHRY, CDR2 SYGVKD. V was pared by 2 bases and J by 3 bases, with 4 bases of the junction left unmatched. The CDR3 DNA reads TGTGCCATCAGTGAGCCTGGGGACAGGGCTAATGAAAAACTGTTTTTT. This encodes CAISEPGDRANEKLFF.

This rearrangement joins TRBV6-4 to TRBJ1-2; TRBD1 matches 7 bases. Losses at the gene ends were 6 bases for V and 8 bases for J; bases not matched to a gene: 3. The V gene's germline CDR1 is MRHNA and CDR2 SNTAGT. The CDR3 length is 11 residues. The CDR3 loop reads CASRYRGGYTF. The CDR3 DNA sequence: TGTGCCAGCAGGTACAGGGGAGGCTACACCTTC.

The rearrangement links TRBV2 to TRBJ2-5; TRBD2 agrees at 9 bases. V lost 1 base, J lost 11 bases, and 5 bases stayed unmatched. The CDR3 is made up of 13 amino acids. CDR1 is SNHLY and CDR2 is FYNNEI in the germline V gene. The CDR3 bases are TGTGCCAGCAGTGAAGTCTACGCGGGGGGGCAGTACTTC. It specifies CASSEVYAGGQYF.

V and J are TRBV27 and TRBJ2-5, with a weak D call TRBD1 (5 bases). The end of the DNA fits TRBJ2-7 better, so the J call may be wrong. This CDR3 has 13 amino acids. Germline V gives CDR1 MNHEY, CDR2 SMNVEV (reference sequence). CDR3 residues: CASSLQGPYEQYF. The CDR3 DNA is TGTGCCAGCAGTTTGCAGGGTCCCTACGAGCAGTACTTC.

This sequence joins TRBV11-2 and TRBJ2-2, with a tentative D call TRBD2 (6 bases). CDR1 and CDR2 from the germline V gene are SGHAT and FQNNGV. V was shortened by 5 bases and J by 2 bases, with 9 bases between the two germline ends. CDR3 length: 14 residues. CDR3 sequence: CASSRRGNTGELFF. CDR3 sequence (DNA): TGTGCCAGCAGCCGGAGGGGCAACACCGGGGAGCTGTTTTTT.

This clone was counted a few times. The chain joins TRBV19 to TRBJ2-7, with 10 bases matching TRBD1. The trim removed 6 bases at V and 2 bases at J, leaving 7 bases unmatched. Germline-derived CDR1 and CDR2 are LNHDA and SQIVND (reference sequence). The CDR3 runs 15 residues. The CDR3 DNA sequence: TGTGCCAGTAGCCCGGGACAGGGGTTTACCTACGAGCAGTACTTC. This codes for CASSPGQGFTYEQYF.

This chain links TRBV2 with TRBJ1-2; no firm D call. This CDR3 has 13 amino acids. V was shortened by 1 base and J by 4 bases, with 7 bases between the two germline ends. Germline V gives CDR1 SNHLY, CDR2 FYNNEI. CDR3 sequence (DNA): TGTGCCAGCAGTGAAGGGCAATTCTATGGCTACACCTTC. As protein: CASSEGQFYGYTF.

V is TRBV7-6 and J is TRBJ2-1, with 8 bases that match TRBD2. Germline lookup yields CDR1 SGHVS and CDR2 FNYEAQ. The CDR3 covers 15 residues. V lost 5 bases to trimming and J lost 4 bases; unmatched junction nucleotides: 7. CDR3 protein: CASSHGLAAYNEQFF. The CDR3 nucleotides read TGTGCCAGCAGCCATGGACTAGCCGCTTACAATGAGCAGTTCTTC.

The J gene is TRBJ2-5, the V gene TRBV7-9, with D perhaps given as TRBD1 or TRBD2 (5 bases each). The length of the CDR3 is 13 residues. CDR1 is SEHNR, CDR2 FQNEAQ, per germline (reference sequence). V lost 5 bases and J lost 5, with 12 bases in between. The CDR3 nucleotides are TGTGCCAGCAGCCGGGACCGGTGGGAGACCCAGTACTTC. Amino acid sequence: CASSRDRWETQYF.

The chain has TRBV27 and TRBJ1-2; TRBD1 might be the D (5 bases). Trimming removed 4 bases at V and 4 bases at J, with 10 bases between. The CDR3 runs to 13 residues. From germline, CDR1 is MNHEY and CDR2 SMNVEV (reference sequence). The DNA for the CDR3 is TGTGCCAGCAGTTATGCCGGGGGCTATGGCTACACCTTC. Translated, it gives CASSYAGGYGYTF.

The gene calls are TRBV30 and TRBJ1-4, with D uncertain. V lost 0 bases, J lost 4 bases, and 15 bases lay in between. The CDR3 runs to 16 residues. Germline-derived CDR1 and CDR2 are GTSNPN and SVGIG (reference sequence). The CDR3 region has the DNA TGTGCCTGGAGTGTGATTCAGTTCGGGAGTAATGAAAAACTGTTTTTT. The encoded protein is CAWSVIQFGSNEKLFF. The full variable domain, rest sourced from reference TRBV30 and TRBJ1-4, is SQTIHQWPATLVQPVGSPLSLECTVEGTSNPNLYWYRQAAGRGLQLLFYSVGIGQISSEVPQNLSASRPQDRQFILSSKKLLLSDSGFYLCAWSVIQFGSNEKLFFGSGTQLSVL.

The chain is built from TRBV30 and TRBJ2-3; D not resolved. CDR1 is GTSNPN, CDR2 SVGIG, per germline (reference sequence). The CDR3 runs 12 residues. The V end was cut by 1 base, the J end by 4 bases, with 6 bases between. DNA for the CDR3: TGTGCCTGGAGTGGCGTCGCAGATACGCAGTATTTT. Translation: CAWSGVADTQYF.

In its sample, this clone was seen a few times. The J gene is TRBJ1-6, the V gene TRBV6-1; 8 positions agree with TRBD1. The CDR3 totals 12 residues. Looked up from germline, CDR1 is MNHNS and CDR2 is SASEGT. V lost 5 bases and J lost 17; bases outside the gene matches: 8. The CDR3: CASSWDRLGFHF. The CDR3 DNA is TGTGCCAGCAGTTGGGACAGGCTAGGGTTCCACTTT.

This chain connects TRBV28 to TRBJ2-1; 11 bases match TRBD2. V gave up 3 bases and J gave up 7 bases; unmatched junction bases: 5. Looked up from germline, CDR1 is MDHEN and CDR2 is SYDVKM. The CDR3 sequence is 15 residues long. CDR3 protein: CASSFLAGGLNEQFF. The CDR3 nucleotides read TGTGCCAGCAGTTTCTTAGCGGGGGGGCTTAATGAGCAGTTCTTC.

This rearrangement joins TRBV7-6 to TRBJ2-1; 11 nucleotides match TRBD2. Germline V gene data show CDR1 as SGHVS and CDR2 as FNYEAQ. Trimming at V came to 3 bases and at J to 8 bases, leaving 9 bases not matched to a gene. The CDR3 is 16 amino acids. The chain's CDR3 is CASSLVTSGGEDEQFF. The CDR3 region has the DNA TGTGCCAGCAGCTTGGTTACTAGCGGGGGAGAGGATGAGCAGTTCTTC.

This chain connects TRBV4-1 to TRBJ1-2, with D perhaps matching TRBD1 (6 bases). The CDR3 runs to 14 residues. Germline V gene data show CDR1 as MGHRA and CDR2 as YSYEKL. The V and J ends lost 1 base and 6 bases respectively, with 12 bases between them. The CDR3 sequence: CASSQAGVNDGYTF. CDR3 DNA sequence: TGCGCCAGCAGCCAAGCAGGGGTCAACGATGGCTACACCTTC.

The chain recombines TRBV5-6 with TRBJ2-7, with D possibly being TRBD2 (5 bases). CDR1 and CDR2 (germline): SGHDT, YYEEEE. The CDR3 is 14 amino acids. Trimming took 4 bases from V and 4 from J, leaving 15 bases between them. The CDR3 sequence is CASSPAGGRYEQYF. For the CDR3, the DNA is TGTGCCAGCAGCCCGGCGGGCGGGCGATACGAGCAGTACTTC. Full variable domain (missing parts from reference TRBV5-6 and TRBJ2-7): DAGVTQSPTHLIKTRGQQVTLRCSPKSGHDTVSWYQQALGQGPQFIFQYYEEEERQRGNFPDRFSGHQFPNYSSELNVNALLLGDSALYLCASSPAGGRYEQYFGPGTRLTVT.